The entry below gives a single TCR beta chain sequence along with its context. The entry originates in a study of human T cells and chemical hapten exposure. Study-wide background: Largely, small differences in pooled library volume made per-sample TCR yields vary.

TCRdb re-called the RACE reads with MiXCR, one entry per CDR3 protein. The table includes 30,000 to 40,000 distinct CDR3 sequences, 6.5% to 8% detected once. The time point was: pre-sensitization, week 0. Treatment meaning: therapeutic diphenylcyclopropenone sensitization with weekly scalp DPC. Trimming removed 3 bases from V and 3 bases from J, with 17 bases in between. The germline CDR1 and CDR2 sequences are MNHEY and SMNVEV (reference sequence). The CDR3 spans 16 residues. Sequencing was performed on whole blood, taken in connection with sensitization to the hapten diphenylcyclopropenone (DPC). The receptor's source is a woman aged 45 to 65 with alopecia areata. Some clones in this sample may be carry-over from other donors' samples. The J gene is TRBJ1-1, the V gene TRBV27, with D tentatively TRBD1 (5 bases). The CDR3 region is CASSFIPPGAHTEAFF. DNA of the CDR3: TGTGCCAGCAGTTTTATCCCCCCTGGGGCGCACACTGAAGCTTTCTTT.